These T cell receptor beta chains were read from a single sample in a study of untreated major depressive disorder. Method: immunoSEQ multiplex PCR; TCRdb's copy keeps in-frame clones and lacks some. The top ten clones hold approximately 5.1% of a sample with over 20,000 clones, around 87% of them seen once. The specimen was CD4+ T cells from PBMCs. These receptors were collected from a woman aged 30 to 39 in good health. Both conserved end residues are part of each CDR3. D genes are given only for firm matches. Clone size appears in some rows only: once, few, many, or a class for an expanded clone.

TRBJ2-1,TRBD1,-,14,TRBV4-1,TGCGCCAGCAGCCAAGATAGGGACAGAAATGAGCAGTTCTTC,CASSQDRDRNEQFF
TRBJ2-3,-,-,12,TRBV30,TGTGCCTGGGACCCTGTAGGGGATACGCAGTATTTT,CAWDPVGDTQYF
TRBJ2-4,-,-,16,TRBV2,TGTGCCAGCAGTGAAAGAGTAGCCGGGACCAAAAACATTCAGTACTTC,CASSERVAGTKNIQYF
TRBJ1-4,-,once,14,TRBV25-1,TGTGCCAGCAGTGGAGTGGGGGGGTATGAAAAACTGTTTTTT,CASSGVGGYEKLFF
TRBJ2-7,-,-,12,TRBV7-2,TGTGCCAGCAGCACAGAGAATTACGAGCAGTACTTC,CASSTENYEQYF
TRBJ2-1,-,-,14,TRBV30,TGTGCCTGGAGGTGGGGTATCTCAGACAATGAGCAGTTCTTC,CAWRWGISDNEQFF
TRBJ1-1,TRBD1,-,16,TRBV28,TGTGCCAGCACCAACCCAGGGATCGGGACAGCCCTTGAAGCTTTCTTT,CASTNPGIGTALEAFF
TRBJ2-7,-,-,15,TRBV4-2,TGTGCCAGCAGCCAAGACGGCGCCTTTCAAGACGAGCAGTACTTC,CASSQDGAFQDEQYF
TRBJ1-5,TRBD1,-,14,TRBV28,TGTGCCAGCAGTCCAACAGGGGGCTATCAGCCCCAGCATTTT,CASSPTGGYQPQHF
TRBJ1-2,-,-,14,TRBV15,TGTGCCACCAGCCAGAGGGCAGCTAACTATGGCTACACCTTC,CATSQRAANYGYTF
TRBJ1-2,-,-,13,TRBV5-1,TGCGCCAGCAGTAAGGCAGAGGGCTATGGCTACACCTTC,CASSKAEGYGYTF
TRBJ2-7,-,once,14,TRBV7-3,TGTGCCAGCAGCTTAGGAGGAAAGGCCGACGAGCAGTACTTC,CASSLGGKADEQYF
TRBJ2-5,TRBD2,-,16,TRBV6-6,TGTGCCAGCAGTATCACTAGCGGGGGACGTCAAGAGACCCAGTACTTC,CASSITSGGRQETQYF
TRBJ2-7,-,-,15,TRBV7-9,TGTGCCAGCAGCTTACGGGGCGGGGGCCCTAGCGAGCAGTACTTC,CASSLRGGGPSEQYF
TRBJ2-3,TRBD2,once,15,TRBV5-1,TGCGCCAGCACCCTCGCTAGCGGGGTGGCAGATACGCAGTATTTT,CASTLASGVADTQYF
TRBJ2-7,-,-,12,TRBV18,TGTGCCAGCTCACCAGCTGGGCAGCAGCAGTACTTC,CASSPAGQQQYF
TRBJ2-6,-,-,19,TRBV11-2,TGTGCCAGCAGCCTAAAAGCCGGGAGAGGGCAAGCTGGGGCCAACGTCCTGACTTTC,CASSLKAGRGQAGANVLTF
TRBJ2-7,-,once,16,TRBV5-1,TGCGCCAGCAGCTTTCTTGAGTTGGGGGCTCACTACGAGCAGTACTTC,CASSFLELGAHYEQYF
TRBJ1-2,TRBD1,-,17,TRBV25-1,TGTGCCAGCAGTGAATCAGGGGGGGACAGAACTAACTATGGCTACACCTTC,CASSESGGDRTNYGYTF
TRBJ2-5,-,few,13,TRBV29-1,TGCAGCGTTGTCGGCGGGATCCAAGAGACCCAGTACTTC,CSVVGGIQETQYF
TRBJ2-2,-,-,15,TRBV6-1,TGTGCCAGCAGTGAACCTGGACGGGGGACCGGGGAGCTGTTTTTT,CASSEPGRGTGELFF
TRBJ2-1,-,-,13,TRBV7-3,TGTGCCAGCAGCTTAAATGAGGGGGATGAGCAGTTCTTC,CASSLNEGDEQFF